This entry is about one T cell receptor beta chain. What it recognizes is unknown. The method was immunoSEQ multiplex PCR; TCRdb's version includes in-frame clones alone and lacks a portion of them. The profile shows roughly 150,000 clones, around 76% of them singletons. The sample belongs to a study of cytotoxic CD8 clonotypes in ibrutinib-treated CLL. About the research overall: The patient breakdown showed about ten relapsed/refractory and around 16 treatment-naive cases, with approximately 18 IGHV unmutated. Complete response was seen in 2 patients and partial in approximately 24; some 12 progressed and about 14 stayed remitted after a median around 68 months. Study-level points and caveats: Exceeding age-matched healthy donors, baseline clonality also tracked the counts of circulating CD8+ T cells.

The CDR3 contains 16 residues. After removal of 0 bases from V and 5 bases from J, the junction contained 5 bases not matched to a gene. From germline, CDR1 is LGHNA and CDR2 YSLEER. The TCR originated in a human donor with chronic lymphocytic leukemia. Material: PBMCs, obtained after 24 months of ibrutinib treatment. The chain has TRBV4-3 and TRBJ2-5; 11 nucleotides align to TRBD2. CDR3: CASSQEGSGRGETQYF. The CDR3 bases are TGCGCCAGCAGCCAAGAGGGTAGCGGGAGGGGTGAGACCCAGTACTTC.